This entry lists 20 T cell receptor beta chains sequenced from one sample in a study of T-cell reconstitution after alpha-beta-depleted transplantation in children (dated by TCRdb to the mid-2010s). The treatment or condition label, read with the paper, signifies: allogeneic hematopoietic cell transplantation with graft depleted of TCRalphabeta T cells and CD19 B cells. Receptors were amplified or captured by PCR. The instrument was an Illumina HiSeq 2500. TCR library preparation used molecular barcoding, with unique molecular identifiers applied to normalize quantification of the TCRbeta repertoire. TCRdb trimmed public reads at Q25 via fastp, called clones via MiXCR and kept in-frame beta chains. Entries that share a CDR3 protein sequence are merged under the most common genes and DNA. A total of around 960,000 distinct CDR3 sequences appear in this sample, about 29% of them only once. The ten biggest clones cover 28% of the sample.

Sequenced material: PBMCs, mostly from graft donor cells, taken 360 days after TCRalphabeta/CD19-depleted stem cell transplant. The source of these receptors is a boy under two years old who had a stem cell transplant for SCID, so the T cells may come from the graft donor.

The chain combines TRBV20-1 with TRBJ2-4; D may be TRBD2 (6 bases). V was shortened by 2 bases and J by 9 bases, with 14 bases between the two germline ends. The germline gives CDR1 DFQATT, CDR2 SNEGSKA (reference sequence). The CDR3 consists of 13 residues. The CDR3 is CSARNGEVTIQYF. CDR3 sequence (DNA): TGCAGTGCTAGAAACGGGGAGGTGACCATTCAGTACTTC.

The V gene is TRBV6-1, the J gene TRBJ2-1, with D perhaps TRBD2 (5 bases). CDR1 is MNHNS, CDR2 SASEGT, per germline. The CDR3 is 16 residues long. The ends were cut back, 6 bases at V and 6 bases at J, with 21 bases in the middle. CDR3 amino acids: CASSPLADPSINEQFF. The DNA for the CDR3 is TGTGCCAGCAGCCCCCTGGCTGATCCTAGCATCAATGAGCAGTTCTTC.

This chain links TRBV29-1 with TRBJ1-1, with a tentative D call TRBD1 (6 bases). The V end was cut by 0 bases, the J end by 7 bases, with 12 bases between. This CDR3 is built from 13 residues. In germline, CDR1 is SQVTM, CDR2 ANQGSEA. CDR3 in amino acids: CSVEEGQGLEAFF. For the CDR3, the DNA is TGCAGCGTTGAAGAAGGGCAGGGGCTTGAAGCTTTCTTT.

The rearrangement links TRBV20-1 to TRBJ2-3; D unclear. The CDR3 loop spans 11 amino acids. The germline V gene has CDR1 DFQATT and CDR2 SNEGSKA (reference sequence). V was trimmed by 1 base and J by 11 bases, leaving 10 bases between them. The CDR3 region has the DNA TGCAGTGCTAGAGTATTTTTACGGCAGTATTTT. Protein sequence: CSARVFLRQYF.

This clonotype turned up a few times. The chain links TRBV28 to TRBJ2-7; TRBD1 might be the D (7 bases). V gave up 2 bases and J gave up 1 base, with 12 bases separating them. The CDR3 loop spans 15 amino acids. Germline assignment: CDR1 MDHEN and CDR2 SYDVKM. This chain's CDR3 is CASSLAGQRSYEQYF. The CDR3 DNA reads TGTGCCAGCAGTTTAGCGGGACAGCGTTCCTACGAGCAGTACTTC.

This clonotype showed up just a few times. The rearrangement links TRBV6-2 or TRBV6-3 to TRBJ2-6; D remains unclear. Per germline, CDR1 MNHEY and CDR2 SVGEGT. CDR3 length: 15 amino acids. V was trimmed by 2 bases and J by 0 bases, leaving 5 bases between them. DNA of the CDR3: TGTGCCAGCAGTTACGCCCGCTCTGGGGCCAACGTCCTGACTTTC. Its protein is CASSYARSGANVLTF.

This rearrangement joins TRBV7-2 to TRBJ2-5; D is possibly TRBD1 (5 bases). V lost 3 bases and J 4 bases, leaving 15 bases between the germline ends. This CDR3 region has 15 residues. The germline V gene encodes CDR1 SGHTA and CDR2 FQGNSA. The CDR3 DNA reads TGTGCCAGCAGCTTTCAAGGGGCCTTATCAGAGACCCAGTACTTC. Protein sequence: CASSFQGALSETQYF.

This clonotype appeared a few times. This chain joins TRBV24-1 and TRBJ1-1, with a weak D call TRBD1 (5 bases). V gave up 4 bases and J gave up 1 base, with 9 bases separating them. The CDR3 is 14 residues long. Germline values: CDR1 KGHDR, CDR2 SFDVKD. The CDR3 bases are TGTGCCACCAGTGACTCGGGACGGAACACTGAAGCTTTCTTT. It encodes CATSDSGRNTEAFF.

V usage is TRBV12-3 or TRBV12-4 and J usage is TRBJ2-3; 9 bases are a match to TRBD2. This CDR3 has 15 amino acids. V gave up 4 bases and J gave up 4 bases; unmatched junction bases: 6. The DNA of the CDR3 is TGTGCCAGCAGTTCGCGCGGGGGGGGCCCAGATACGCAGTATTTT. Translated: CASSSRGGGPDTQYF.

This clonotype was seen only a few times. This chain links TRBV11-1 with TRBJ2-1; D is uncertain. Trimming cost V 5 bases and J 4 bases, with 12 bases left between them. The CDR3 runs to 14 residues. Germline CDR1 reads SGHAT; CDR2 reads FQDESV (reference sequence). The CDR3 loop reads CASSDVPVYNEQFF. CDR3 nucleotides: TGTGCCAGCAGCGATGTTCCAGTTTACAATGAGCAGTTCTTC.

This clonotype was counted between two and nine times. The chain combines TRBV5-1 with TRBJ1-1; 7 bases are shared with TRBD1. V was clipped by 4 bases and J by 3 bases; unmatched bases: 12. This CDR3 has 16 amino acids. In germline, CDR1 is SGHRS, CDR2 YFSETQ. The CDR3 loop reads CASSPWTGQGDTEAFF. CDR3 DNA: TGCGCCAGCAGCCCCTGGACAGGTCAAGGCGACACTGAAGCTTTCTTT.

The rearrangement links TRBV5-1 to TRBJ1-2; 8 nucleotides match TRBD1. From germline, CDR1 is SGHRS and CDR2 YFSETQ. The CDR3 is 15 residues long. The V gene end was trimmed by 0 bases and the J gene end by 1 base; junction bases not matched to a gene: 2. The CDR3: CASSLEGQVNYGYTF. CDR3 coding DNA: TGCGCCAGCAGCTTGGAGGGACAGGTTAACTATGGCTACACCTTC.

The chain couples TRBV4-1 to TRBJ1-3; no clear D gene. The CDR3 is 15 residues long. Trimming pared 1 base from V and 0 bases from J, leaving 7 bases between. Germline V gives CDR1 MGHRA, CDR2 YSYEKL. CDR3 sequence reads: CASSQVKRSGNTIYF. CDR3 in DNA: TGCGCCAGCAGCCAAGTCAAGCGCTCTGGAAACACCATATATTTT.

The genes are TRBV12-3 or TRBV12-4 and TRBJ1-3; D may be TRBD1 (6 bases). The CDR3 runs 17 residues. V lost 6 bases to trimming and J lost 0 bases, with 18 bases between them. The CDR3 DNA reads as TGTGCCAGCAGCCCCCTGGGGGCCCCTATCTCTGGAAACACCATATATTTT. Translating it yields CASSPLGAPISGNTIYF.

The V call is TRBV27, the J call TRBJ1-1; no clear D. From germline, CDR1 is MNHEY and CDR2 SMNVEV (reference sequence). The length of the CDR3 is 15 residues. Trimming took off 7 bases at V and 1 base at J, with 16 bases between the two ends. CDR3 loop: CASNFYLGRNTEAFF. CDR3 bases: TGTGCCAGCAACTTTTATTTAGGGAGGAACACTGAAGCTTTCTTT.

This clonotype was recorded at least ten times. The V gene is TRBV12-3 or TRBV12-4, the J gene TRBJ1-6; D is undetermined. V lost 1 base and J lost 9, with 4 bases in between. CDR3 length equals 12 residues. The DNA for the CDR3 is TGTGCCAGCAGTTTAGAACGTTCACCCCTCCACTTT. It yields the protein CASSLERSPLHF.

The chain links TRBV5-1 to TRBJ2-7; 8 bases fit TRBD1. The junction had 5 bases not matched to a gene; V was cut back by 0 bases and J by 6 bases. This CDR3 has 14 residues. From germline, CDR1 is SGHRS and CDR2 YFSETQ. In DNA, the CDR3 is TGCGCCAGCAGCTTGGAGACAGGGGTAGGCGAGCAGTACTTC. Its translation: CASSLETGVGEQYF.

This clonotype was detected a few times. The chain combines TRBV20-1 with TRBJ2-7; D is uncertain. Germline loops: CDR1 DFQATT, CDR2 SNEGSKA (reference sequence). The CDR3 sequence is 13 residues long. Deletions cut 6 bases from V and 4 bases from J, with 16 bases between. The CDR3 bases are TGCAGTGCCAGCCCAGTCATTGGATACGAGCAGTACTTC. This translates into CSASPVIGYEQYF.

The rearrangement links TRBV6-6 to TRBJ1-4; TRBD1 matches at 9 bases. Trimming removed 5 bases from V and 16 bases from J; junction bases left unmatched: 8. CDR3 length equals 12 residues. In germline, CDR1 is MNHNY, CDR2 SVGAGI (reference sequence). This chain's CDR3 is CASSGPGQGPFF. Here the CDR3 DNA reads TGTGCCAGCAGTGGGCCCGGACAGGGGCCGTTTTTT.

The CDR3 DNA reads as TGTGCCAGCAGTCCCGAAACGGGCCTGAGGCAACCAGATACGCAGTATTTT. Protein sequence: CASSPETGLRQPDTQYF. The chain carries TRBV12-3 or TRBV12-4 and TRBJ2-3; D is unclear. The CDR3 is 17 amino acids. Trimming cost V 5 bases and J 4 bases, with 22 bases left between them.